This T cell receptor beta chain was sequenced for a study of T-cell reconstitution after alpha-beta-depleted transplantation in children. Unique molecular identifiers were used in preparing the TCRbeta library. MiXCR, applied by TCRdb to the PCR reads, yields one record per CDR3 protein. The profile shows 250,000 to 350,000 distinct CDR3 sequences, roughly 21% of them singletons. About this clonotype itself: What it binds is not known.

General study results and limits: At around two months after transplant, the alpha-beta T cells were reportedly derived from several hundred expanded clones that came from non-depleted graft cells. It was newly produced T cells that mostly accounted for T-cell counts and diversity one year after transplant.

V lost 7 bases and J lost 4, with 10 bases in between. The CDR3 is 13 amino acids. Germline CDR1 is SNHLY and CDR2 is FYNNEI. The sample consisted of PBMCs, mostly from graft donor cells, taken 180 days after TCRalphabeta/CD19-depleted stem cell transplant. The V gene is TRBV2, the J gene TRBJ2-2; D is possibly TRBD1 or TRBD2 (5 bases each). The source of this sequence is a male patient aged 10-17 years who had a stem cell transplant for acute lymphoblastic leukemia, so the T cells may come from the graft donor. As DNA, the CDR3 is TGTGCCAGCATCGGGACCTTCACCGGGGAGCTGTTTTTT. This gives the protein CASIGTFTGELFF.